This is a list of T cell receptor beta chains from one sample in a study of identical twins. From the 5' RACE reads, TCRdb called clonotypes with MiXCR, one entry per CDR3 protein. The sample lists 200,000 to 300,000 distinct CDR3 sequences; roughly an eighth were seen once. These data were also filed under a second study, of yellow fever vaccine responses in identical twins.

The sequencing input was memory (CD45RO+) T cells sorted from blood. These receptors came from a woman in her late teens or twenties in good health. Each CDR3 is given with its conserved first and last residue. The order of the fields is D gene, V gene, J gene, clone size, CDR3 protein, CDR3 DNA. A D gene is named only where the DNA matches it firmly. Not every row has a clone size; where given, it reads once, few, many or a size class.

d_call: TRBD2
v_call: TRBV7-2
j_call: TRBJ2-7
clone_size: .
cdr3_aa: CASSLVAGGPVYEQYF
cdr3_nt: TGTGCCAGCAGCTTAGTAGCGGGAGGGCCGGTTTACGAGCAGTACTTC

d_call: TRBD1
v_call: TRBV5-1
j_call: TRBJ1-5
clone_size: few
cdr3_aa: CASSPTGASNQPQHF
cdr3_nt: TGCGCCAGCAGCCCAACAGGGGCGAGCAATCAGCCCCAGCATTTT

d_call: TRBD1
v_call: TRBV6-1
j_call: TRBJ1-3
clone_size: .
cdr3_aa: CASSEGQGNTIYF
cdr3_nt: TGTGCCAGCAGCGAGGGACAGGGAAACACCATATATTTT

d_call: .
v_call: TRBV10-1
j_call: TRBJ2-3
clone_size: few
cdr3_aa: CASSEASRDTQYF
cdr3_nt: TGCGCCAGCAGTGAAGCTAGCAGAGATACGCAGTATTTT

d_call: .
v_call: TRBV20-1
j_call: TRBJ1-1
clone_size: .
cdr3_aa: CSARDRVNAEAFF
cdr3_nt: TGCAGTGCTAGAGATAGAGTGAACGCTGAAGCTTTCTTT

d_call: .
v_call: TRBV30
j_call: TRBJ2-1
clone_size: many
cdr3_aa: CAWSPGLNFNEQFF
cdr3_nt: TGTGCCTGGAGCCCGGGACTCAATTTCAATGAGCAGTTCTTC

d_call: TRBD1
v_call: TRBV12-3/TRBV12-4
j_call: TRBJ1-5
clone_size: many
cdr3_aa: CASSSGGTQPQHF
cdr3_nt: TGTGCCAGCAGCTCAGGGGGCACTCAGCCCCAGCATTTT

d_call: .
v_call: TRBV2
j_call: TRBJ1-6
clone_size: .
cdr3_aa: CASSAKNSYNSPLHF
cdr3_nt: TGTGCCAGCAGCGCAAAGAACTCCTATAATTCACCCCTCCACTTT

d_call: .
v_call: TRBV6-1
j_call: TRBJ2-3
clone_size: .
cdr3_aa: CASRAVRTDTQYF
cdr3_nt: TGTGCCAGCCGGGCCGTACGCACAGATACGCAGTATTTT

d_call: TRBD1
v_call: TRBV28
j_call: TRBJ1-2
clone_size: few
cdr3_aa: CASRQGPWGYTF
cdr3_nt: TGTGCCAGCCGACAGGGGCCCTGGGGCTACACCTTC

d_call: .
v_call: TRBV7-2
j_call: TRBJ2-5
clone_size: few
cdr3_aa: CASSLYTGLQETQYF
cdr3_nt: TGTGCCAGCAGTTTATACACAGGGTTACAAGAGACCCAGTACTTC

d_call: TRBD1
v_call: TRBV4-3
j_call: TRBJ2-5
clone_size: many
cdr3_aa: CASSQGQGEGTQYF
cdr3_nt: TGCGCCAGCAGCCAAGGACAGGGGGAAGGGACCCAGTACTTC

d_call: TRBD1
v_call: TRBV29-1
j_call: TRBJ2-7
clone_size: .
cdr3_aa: CSVTLNRGSYEQYF
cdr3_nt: TGCAGCGTCACCTTGAACAGGGGATCCTACGAGCAGTACTTC

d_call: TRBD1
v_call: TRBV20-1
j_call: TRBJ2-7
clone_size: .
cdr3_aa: CSAKSPYRKPGQAVYEQYF
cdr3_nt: TGCAGTGCTAAGTCTCCATATAGAAAACCGGGACAGGCCGTATACGAGCAGTACTTC

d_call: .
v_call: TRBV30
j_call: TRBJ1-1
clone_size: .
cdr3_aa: CAWYTGNTEAFF
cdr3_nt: TGTGCCTGGTATACAGGGAACACTGAAGCTTTCTTT

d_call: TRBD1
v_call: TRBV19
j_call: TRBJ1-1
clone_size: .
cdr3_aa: CASSPDRGPNTEAFF
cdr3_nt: TGTGCCAGTAGTCCAGACAGGGGCCCGAACACTGAAGCTTTCTTT

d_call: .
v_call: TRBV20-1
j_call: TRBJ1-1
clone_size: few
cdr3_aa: CSARVSGSGAAFF
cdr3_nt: TGCAGTGCTAGAGTATCTGGTAGCGGGGCAGCTTTCTTT

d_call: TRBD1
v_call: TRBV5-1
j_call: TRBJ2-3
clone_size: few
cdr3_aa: CASSGGQSQSTDTQYF
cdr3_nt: TGCGCCAGCAGCGGGGGACAGTCCCAGAGCACAGATACGCAGTATTTT

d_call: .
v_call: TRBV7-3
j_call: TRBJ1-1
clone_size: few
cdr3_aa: CASSLYRANTEAFF
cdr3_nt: TGTGCCAGCAGCTTATATCGAGCAAACACTGAAGCTTTCTTT

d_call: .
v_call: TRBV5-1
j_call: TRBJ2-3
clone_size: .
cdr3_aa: CASSLNGPADTQYF
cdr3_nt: TGCGCCAGCAGCTTAAACGGGCCGGCAGATACGCAGTATTTT

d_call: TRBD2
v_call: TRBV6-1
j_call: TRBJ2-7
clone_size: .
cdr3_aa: CASSRRPHTGGEDYEQYF
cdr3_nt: TGTGCCAGCAGTCGCCGACCCCATACGGGAGGGGAGGACTACGAGCAGTACTTC

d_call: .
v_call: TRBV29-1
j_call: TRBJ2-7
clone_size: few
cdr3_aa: CSVKRGSQYEQYF
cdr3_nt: TGCAGCGTTAAAAGGGGCAGCCAATACGAGCAGTACTTC

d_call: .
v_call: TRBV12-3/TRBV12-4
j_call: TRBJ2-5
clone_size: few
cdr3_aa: CASSGRGRETQYF
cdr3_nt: TGTGCCAGCAGTGGACGAGGCCGAGAGACCCAGTACTTC

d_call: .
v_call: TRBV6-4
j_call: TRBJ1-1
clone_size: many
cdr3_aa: CASSDKTNTEAFF
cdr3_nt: TGTGCCAGCAGTGACAAGACGAACACTGAAGCTTTCTTT

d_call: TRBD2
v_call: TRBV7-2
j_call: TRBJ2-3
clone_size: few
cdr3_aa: CASSHGTSGRPTDTQYF
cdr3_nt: TGTGCCAGCAGCCACGGGACTAGCGGGAGGCCCACAGATACGCAGTATTTT

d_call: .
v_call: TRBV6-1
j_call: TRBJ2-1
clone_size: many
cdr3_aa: CATQGGASNEQFF
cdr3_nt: TGTGCCACGCAGGGGGGGGCGAGCAATGAGCAGTTCTTC

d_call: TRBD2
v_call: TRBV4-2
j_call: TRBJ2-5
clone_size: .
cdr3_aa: CASSPGPAGGLETQYF
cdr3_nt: TGTGCCAGCAGCCCCGGTCCTGCGGGGGGGTTGGAGACCCAGTACTTC

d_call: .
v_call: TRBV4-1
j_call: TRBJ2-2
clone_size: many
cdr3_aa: CASSQGTGELFF
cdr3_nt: TGCGCCAGCAGCCAGGGGACCGGGGAGCTGTTTTTT

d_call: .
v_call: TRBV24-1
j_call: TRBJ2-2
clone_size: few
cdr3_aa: CATSDPGSYELTGELFF
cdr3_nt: TGTGCCACCAGTGACCCAGGGTCCTACGAACTCACCGGGGAGCTGTTTTTT

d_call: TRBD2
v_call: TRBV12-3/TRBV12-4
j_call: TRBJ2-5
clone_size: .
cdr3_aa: CASSSSSGGGSETQYF
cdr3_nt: TGTGCCAGCAGTTCCTCGAGCGGGGGTGGGAGCGAGACCCAGTACTTC

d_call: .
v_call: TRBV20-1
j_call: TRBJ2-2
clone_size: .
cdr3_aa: CSARDSRRGDTGELFF
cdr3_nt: TGCAGTGCTAGAGATTCACGCCGAGGCGACACCGGGGAGCTGTTTTTT

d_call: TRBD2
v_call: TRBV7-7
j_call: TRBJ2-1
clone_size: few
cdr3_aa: CASSPGGVTYNEQFF
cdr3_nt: TGTGCTAGCAGTCCGGGGGGGGTCACCTACAATGAGCAGTTCTTC

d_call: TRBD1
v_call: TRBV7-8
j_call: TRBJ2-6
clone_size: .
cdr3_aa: CASSLRGLGANVLTF
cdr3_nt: TGTGCCAGCAGCTTAAGGGGGCTTGGGGCCAACGTCCTGACTTTC

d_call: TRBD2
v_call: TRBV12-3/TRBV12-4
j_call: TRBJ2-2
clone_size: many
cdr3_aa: CASSGGRPHTGELFF
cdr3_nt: TGTGCCAGCAGTGGCGGGAGGCCACACACCGGGGAGCTGTTTTTT

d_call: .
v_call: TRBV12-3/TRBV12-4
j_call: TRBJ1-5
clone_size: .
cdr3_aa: CASTAQGSNQPQHF
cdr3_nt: TGTGCCAGCACGGCCCAGGGGTCTAATCAGCCCCAGCATTTT